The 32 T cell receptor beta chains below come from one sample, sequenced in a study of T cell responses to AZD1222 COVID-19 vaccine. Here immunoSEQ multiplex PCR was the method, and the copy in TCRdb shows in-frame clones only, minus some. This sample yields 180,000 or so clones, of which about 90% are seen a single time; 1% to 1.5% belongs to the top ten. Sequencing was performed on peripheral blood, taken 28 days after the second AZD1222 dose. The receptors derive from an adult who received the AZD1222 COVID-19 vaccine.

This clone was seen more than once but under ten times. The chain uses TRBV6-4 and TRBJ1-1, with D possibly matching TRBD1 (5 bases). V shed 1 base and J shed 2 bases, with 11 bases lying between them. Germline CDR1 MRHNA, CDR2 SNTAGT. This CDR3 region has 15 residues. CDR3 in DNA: TGTGCCAGCAGTGACTGGCCGGGACCTAACACTGAAGCTTTCTTT. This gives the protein CASSDWPGPNTEAFF.

DNA for the CDR3: TGTGCCAGCAGCGCCGGCTACGAGCAGTACTTC. Translating gives CASSAGYEQYF. V is TRBV9 and J is TRBJ2-7, with D hard to call. Trimming removed 3 bases from V and 3 bases from J, with 4 bases in between. CDR1 is SGDLS and CDR2 is YYNGEE in the germline V gene. CDR3 size: 11 residues.

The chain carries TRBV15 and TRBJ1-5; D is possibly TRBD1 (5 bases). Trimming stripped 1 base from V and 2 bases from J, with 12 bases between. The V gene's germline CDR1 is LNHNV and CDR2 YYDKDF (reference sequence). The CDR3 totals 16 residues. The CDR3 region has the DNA TGTGCCACCAGCAGAGGGGGACGAAATGGCAATCAGCCCCAGCATTTT. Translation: CATSRGGRNGNQPQHF.

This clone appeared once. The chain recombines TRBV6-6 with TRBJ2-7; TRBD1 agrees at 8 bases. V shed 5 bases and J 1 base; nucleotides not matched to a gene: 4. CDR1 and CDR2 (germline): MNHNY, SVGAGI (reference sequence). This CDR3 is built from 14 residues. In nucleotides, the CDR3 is TGTGCCAGCAGTATGGACAGGGCTTCCTACGAGCAGTACTTC. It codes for CASSMDRASYEQYF.

The CDR3 reads CASSEGETQYF. Written as DNA, the CDR3 is TGTGCCAGCAGTGAAGGGGAGACCCAGTACTTC. The chain combines TRBV2 with TRBJ2-5; no firm D call. V was clipped by 1 base and J by 5 bases, with 2 bases between them. The CDR3 extends over 11 amino acids. The germline V gene encodes CDR1 SNHLY and CDR2 FYNNEI.

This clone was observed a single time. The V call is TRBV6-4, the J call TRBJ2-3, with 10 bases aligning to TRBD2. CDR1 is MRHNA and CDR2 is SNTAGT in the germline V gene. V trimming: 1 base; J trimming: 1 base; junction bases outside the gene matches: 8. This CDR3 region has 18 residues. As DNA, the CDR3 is TGTGCCAGCAGTGACTGGTGGCTGAGCGGGAGGGGCACAGATACGCAGTATTTT. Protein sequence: CASSDWWLSGRGTDTQYF.

The CDR3 sequence is CATSDGDRGGEQYF. The CDR3, as DNA: TGTGCCACCAGTGACGGGGACAGGGGAGGCGAGCAGTACTTC. The genes are TRBV24-1 and TRBJ2-7; the match to TRBD1 covers 10 bases. Germline CDR1 KGHDR, CDR2 SFDVKD. The CDR3 extends over 14 amino acids. The V segment lost 4 bases and the J segment 6 bases; nucleotides outside the gene matches: 5.

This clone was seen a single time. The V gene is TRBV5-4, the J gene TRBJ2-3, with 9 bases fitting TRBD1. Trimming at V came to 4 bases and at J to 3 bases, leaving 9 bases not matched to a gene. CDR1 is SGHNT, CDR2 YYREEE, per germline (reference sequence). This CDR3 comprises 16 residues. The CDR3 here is CASSPPGQGGTDTQYF. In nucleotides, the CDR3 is TGTGCCAGCAGCCCCCCGGGACAGGGCGGAACAGATACGCAGTATTTT. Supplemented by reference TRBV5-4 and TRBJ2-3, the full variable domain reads ETGVTQSPTHLIKTRGQQVTLRCSSQSGHNTVSWYQQALGQGPQFIFQYYREEENGRGNFPPRFSGLQFPNYSSELNVNALELDDSALYLCASSPPGQGGTDTQYFGPGTRLTVL.

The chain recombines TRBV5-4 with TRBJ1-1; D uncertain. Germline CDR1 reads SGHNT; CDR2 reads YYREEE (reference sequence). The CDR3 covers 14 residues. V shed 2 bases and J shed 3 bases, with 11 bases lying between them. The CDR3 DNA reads TGTGCCAGCAGCTTAATGGGAGGGTACACTGAAGCTTTCTTT. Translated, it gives CASSLMGGYTEAFF.

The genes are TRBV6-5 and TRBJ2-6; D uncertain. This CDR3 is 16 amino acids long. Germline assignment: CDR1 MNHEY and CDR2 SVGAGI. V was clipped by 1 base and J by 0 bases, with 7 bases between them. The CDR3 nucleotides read TGTGCCAGCAGTTACTGGCTGAACTCTGGGGCCAACGTCCTGACTTTC. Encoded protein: CASSYWLNSGANVLTF.

For the CDR3, the DNA is TGCGCCAGCAGCCAAGATTCCGGGGGGCTCCTCACTGAAGCTTTCTTT. Protein: CASSQDSGGLLTEAFF. V and J are TRBV4-1 and TRBJ1-1, with D maybe TRBD1 (6 bases). Trimming took 0 bases from V and 4 from J, leaving 15 bases between them. Germline assignment: CDR1 MGHRA and CDR2 YSYEKL. This CDR3 region has 16 residues.

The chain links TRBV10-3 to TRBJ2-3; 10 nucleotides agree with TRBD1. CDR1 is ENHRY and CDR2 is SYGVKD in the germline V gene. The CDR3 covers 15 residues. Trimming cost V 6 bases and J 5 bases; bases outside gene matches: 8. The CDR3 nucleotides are TGTGCCATCAGCACGACAGGGGGCGGTGGAGATACGCAGTATTTT. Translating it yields CAISTTGGGGDTQYF.

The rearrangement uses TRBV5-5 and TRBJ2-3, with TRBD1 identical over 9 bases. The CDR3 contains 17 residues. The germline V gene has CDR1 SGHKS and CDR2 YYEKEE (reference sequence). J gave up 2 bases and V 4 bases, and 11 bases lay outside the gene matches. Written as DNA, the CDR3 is TGTGCCAGCAGCACTAGGACAGGGGCCGAACTCACAGATACGCAGTATTTT. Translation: CASSTRTGAELTDTQYF.

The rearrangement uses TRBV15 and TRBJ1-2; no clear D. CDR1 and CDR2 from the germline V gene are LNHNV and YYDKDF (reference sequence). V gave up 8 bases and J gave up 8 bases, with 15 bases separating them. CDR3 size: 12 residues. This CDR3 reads CATYRALDGYTF. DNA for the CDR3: TGTGCCACCTACAGAGCCCTGGACGGCTACACCTTC.

The DNA of the CDR3 is TGTGCCAGCAGCTTGGAGCCAGTCCCAGATACGCAGTATTTT. Translating it yields CASSLEPVPDTQYF. The chain is built from TRBV5-4 and TRBJ2-3; D is undetermined. CDR3 length equals 14 residues. CDR1 is SGHNT, CDR2 YYREEE, per germline (reference sequence). V was shortened by 0 bases and J by 4 bases, with 9 bases between the two germline ends.

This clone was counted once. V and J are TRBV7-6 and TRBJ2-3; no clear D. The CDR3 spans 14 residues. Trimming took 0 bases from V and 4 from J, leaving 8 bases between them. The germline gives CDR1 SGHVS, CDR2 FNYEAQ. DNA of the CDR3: TGTGCCAGCAGCTTAGCTGGTCGGGCAGATACGCAGTATTTT. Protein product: CASSLAGRADTQYF.

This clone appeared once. The CDR3 sequence is CARSLTPLAGVGRSSYEQYF. CDR3 DNA sequence: TGTGCCAGAAGCTTGACCCCACTAGCGGGGGTGGGCCGGAGCTCCTACGAGCAGTACTTC. The chain has TRBV5-3 and TRBJ2-7; 11 bases are a match to TRBD2. TRBV5-3 is designated an ORF whose function remains uncertain. Trimming cost V 1 base and J 0 bases; bases outside gene matches: 15. The CDR3 runs 20 residues.

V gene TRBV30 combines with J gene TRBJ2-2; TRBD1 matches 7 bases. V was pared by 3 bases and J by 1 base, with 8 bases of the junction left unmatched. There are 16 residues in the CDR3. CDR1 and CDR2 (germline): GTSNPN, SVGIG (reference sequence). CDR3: CAWRGGDSKNTGELFF. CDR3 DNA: TGTGCCTGGAGGGGTGGGGACAGTAAGAACACCGGGGAGCTGTTTTTT.

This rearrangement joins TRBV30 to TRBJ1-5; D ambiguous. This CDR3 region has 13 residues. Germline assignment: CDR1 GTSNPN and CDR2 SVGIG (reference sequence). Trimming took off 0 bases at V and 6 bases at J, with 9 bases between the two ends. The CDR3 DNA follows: TGTGCCTGGAGTGTAGGATCTAGTCAGCCCCAGCATTTT. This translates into CAWSVGSSQPQHF.

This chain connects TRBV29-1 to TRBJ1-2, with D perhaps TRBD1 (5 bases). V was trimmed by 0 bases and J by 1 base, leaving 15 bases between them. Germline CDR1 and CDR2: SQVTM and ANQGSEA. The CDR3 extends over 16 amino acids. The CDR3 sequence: CSVEEFKIQGNYGYTF. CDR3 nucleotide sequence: TGCAGCGTTGAAGAGTTCAAGATCCAGGGTAACTATGGCTACACCTTC.

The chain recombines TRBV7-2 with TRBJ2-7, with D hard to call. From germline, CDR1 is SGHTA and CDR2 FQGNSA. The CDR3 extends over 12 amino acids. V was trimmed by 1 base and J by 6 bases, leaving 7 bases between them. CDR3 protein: CASSLDVGEQYF. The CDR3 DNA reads TGTGCCAGCAGCTTAGATGTCGGCGAGCAGTACTTC.

Here the CDR3 DNA reads TGCGCCAGCAGCTTGGGGAGTGCAGCGGGATTCACAGATACGCAGTATTTT. Its protein is CASSLGSAAGFTDTQYF. This chain uses TRBV5-1 with TRBJ2-3; 7 nucleotides agree with TRBD2. Germline V gene lookup returns CDR1 SGHRS and CDR2 YFSETQ. V trimming: 0 bases; J trimming: 2 bases; junction bases outside the gene matches: 9. CDR3 length: 17 amino acids.

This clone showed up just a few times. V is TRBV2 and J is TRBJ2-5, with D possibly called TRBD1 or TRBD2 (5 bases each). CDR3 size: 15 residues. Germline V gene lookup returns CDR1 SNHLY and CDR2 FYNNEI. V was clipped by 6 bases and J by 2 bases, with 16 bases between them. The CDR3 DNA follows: TGTGCCAGCAGGGGACCCCGAACTGGACAAGAGACCCAGTACTTC. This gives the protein CASRGPRTGQETQYF.

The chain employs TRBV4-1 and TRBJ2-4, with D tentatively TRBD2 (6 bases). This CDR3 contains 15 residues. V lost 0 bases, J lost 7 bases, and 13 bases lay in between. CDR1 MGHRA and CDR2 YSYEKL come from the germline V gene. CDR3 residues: CASSQEGRGLNIQYF. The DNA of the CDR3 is TGCGCCAGCAGCCAAGAAGGGCGGGGTTTGAACATTCAGTACTTC.

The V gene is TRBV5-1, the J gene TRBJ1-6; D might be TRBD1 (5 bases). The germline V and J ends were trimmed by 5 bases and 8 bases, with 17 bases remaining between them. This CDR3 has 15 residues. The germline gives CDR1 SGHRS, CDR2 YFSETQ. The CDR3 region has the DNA TGCGCCAGCAGTCCGACCGGGACGGGCGATTCACCCCTCCACTTT. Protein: CASSPTGTGDSPLHF.

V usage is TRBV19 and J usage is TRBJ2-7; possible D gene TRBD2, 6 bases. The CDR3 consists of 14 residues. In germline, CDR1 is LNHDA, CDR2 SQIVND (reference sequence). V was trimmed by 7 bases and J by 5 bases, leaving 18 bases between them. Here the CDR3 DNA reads TGTGCCAGTAAGGGGACGGAAGGGAGGAACGAGCAGTACTTC. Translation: CASKGTEGRNEQYF.

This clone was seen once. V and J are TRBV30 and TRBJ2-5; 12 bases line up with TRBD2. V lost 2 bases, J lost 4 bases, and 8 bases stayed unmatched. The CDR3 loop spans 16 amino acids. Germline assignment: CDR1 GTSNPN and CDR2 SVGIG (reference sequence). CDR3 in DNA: TGTGCCTGGAGTTCACGAGGGGGACTAGCGGGAGAGACCCAGTACTTC. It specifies CAWSSRGGLAGETQYF.

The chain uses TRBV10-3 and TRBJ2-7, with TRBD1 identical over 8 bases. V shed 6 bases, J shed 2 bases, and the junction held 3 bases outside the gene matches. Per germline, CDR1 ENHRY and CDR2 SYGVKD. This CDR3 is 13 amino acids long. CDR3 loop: CAISLDRAYEQYF. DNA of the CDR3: TGTGCCATCAGCCTGGACAGGGCCTACGAGCAGTACTTC.

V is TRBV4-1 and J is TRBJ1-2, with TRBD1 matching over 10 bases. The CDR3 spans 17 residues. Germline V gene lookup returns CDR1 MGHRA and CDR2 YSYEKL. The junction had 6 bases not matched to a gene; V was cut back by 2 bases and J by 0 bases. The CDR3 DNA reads TGCGCCAGCAGCCAATATGGGACAGGGGCGACTAACTATGGCTACACCTTC. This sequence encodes CASSQYGTGATNYGYTF.

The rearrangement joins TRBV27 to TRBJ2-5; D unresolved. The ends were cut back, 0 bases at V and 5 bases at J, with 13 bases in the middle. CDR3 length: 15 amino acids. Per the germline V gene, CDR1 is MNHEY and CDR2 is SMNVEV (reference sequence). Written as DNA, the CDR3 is TGTGCCAGCAGTTTATCGGGCAGGTATCCTGAGACCCAGTACTTC. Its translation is CASSLSGRYPETQYF.

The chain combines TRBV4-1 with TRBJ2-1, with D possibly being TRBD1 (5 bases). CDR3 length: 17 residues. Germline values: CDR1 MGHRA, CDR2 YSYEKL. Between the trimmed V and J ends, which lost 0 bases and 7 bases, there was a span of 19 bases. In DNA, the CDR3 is TGCGCCAGCAGCCAAGATGTGGGAACCTCACAGGCGAATGAGCAGTTCTTC. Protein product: CASSQDVGTSQANEQFF.

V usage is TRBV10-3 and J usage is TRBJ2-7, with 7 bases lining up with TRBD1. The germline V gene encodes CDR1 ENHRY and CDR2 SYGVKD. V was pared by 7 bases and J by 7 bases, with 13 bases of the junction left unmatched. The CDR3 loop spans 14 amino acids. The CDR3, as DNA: TGTGCCATCACCGAACAGGGGACGGGTGGTGAGCAGTACTTC. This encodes CAITEQGTGGEQYF.